What follows are 18 T cell receptor beta chains derived from one specimen sequenced in a study of regulatory T cells in long-lasting Graves disease (dated by TCRdb to the early 2020s). The intended sense of this specimen's time point label: newly diagnosed GD, antithyroid drugs for less than 3 months. RNA was extracted from PBMCs in TRIzol for both TCR sequencing and RNA sequencing. The library was produced with multiplex PCR. The run used an Illumina HiSeq 4000. To build TCR beta libraries, CDR3 regions were amplified by Arm-PCR using iRepertoire HTBI primers. TCRdb reprocessed the public reads (quality trimming at Q25 with fastp, clone calling with MiXCR) and kept in-frame beta chains. Duplicate CDR3 protein sequences are folded into a single record with the most common DNA and genes. The sample profile shows almost 450,000 distinct CDR3 sequences; roughly 17% of them were found once. About 10% of the sample comes from the top ten.

The sample was also reused in another study, on T cells in Graves' hyperthyroidism and ophthalmopathy.

The source was peripheral blood mononuclear cells (PBMCs), collected at new diagnosis, from a patient treated with antithyroid drugs. The receptors were sampled from a woman aged 30 to 39 with Graves disease. Donor details come from another sample of the same person, matched by shared clones.

This clonotype was found a few times. J is TRBJ1-2 and V is TRBV6-5, with D hard to call. This CDR3 spans 16 amino acids. Looked up from germline, CDR1 is MNHEY and CDR2 is SVGAGI. Trimming left V 1 base short and J 7 bases short, with 19 bases between. CDR3: CASSYCLSCVHLGYTF. CDR3 in DNA: TGTGCCAGCAGTTACTGTCTTTCGTGTGTCCACCTTGGCTACACCTTC.

There are many counts of this clonotype. The chain joins TRBV18 to TRBJ2-1; no definite D call. The germline V and J ends were trimmed by 7 bases and 5 bases, with 15 bases remaining between them. Germline V lookup: CDR1 KGHSH, CDR2 LQKENI. This CDR3 is built from 14 residues. CDR3 protein: CASYKASWDNEQFF. CDR3 in DNA: TGTGCCAGCTATAAGGCTAGTTGGGACAATGAGCAGTTCTTC.

This clonotype appeared many times. The J gene is TRBJ2-7, the V gene TRBV20-1; 9 positions agree with TRBD1. Germline lookup yields CDR1 DFQATT and CDR2 SNEGSKA (reference sequence). The CDR3 is made up of 10 amino acids. The DNA of the CDR3 is TGCAGGGGACAGGGAAGCGAGCAGTACTTC. It yields the protein CRGQGSEQYF.

This clonotype occurred many times. The CDR3 DNA follows: TGTGCCAGCAGTTTATTGGGACTAGCGGAAAGCTCCTACGAGCAGTACTTC. Residues: CASSLLGLAESSYEQYF. The chain couples TRBV28 to TRBJ2-7; TRBD2 matches 11 bases. The germline CDR1 and CDR2 sequences are MDHEN and SYDVKM. J lost 0 bases, V lost 1 base, and 5 bases had no gene match. The CDR3 contains 17 residues.

The chain links TRBV7-9 to TRBJ1-6; 7 bases map to TRBD1. The CDR3 runs to 13 residues. The V segment lost 6 bases and the J segment 10 bases; nucleotides outside the gene matches: 6. CDR1 is SEHNR and CDR2 is FQNEAQ in the germline V gene (reference sequence). In DNA, the CDR3 is TGTGCCAGCAGGCGTAGACAGGGCTCACCCCTCCACTTT. Translation gives CASRRRQGSPLHF.

The table lists this clonotype with a count of one. With a far larger clone one base away, a read error is the likely cause. This chain links TRBV7-2 with TRBJ2-2; either TRBD1 or TRBD2 may supply D (5 bases each). CDR1 and CDR2 (germline): SGHTA, FQGNSA. The CDR3 totals 15 residues. CDR3 sequence: CASRSGTLPTGELCF. The CDR3, as DNA: TGTGCCAGCAGATCCGGGACCTTACCCACCGGGGAGCTGTGTTTT.

This clonotype occurred many times. The rearrangement uses TRBV18 and TRBJ1-1; a possible D gene is TRBD1 (6 bases). This CDR3 has 13 residues. V lost 4 bases to trimming and J lost 4 bases, with 10 bases between them. The germline V gene has CDR1 KGHSH and CDR2 LQKENI. The CDR3 DNA sequence: TGTGCCAGCTCACGCGAGGGGGGCACTGAAGCTTTCTTT. This encodes CASSREGGTEAFF. The whole variable domain, filled in from reference TRBV18 and TRBJ1-1, reads NAGVMQNPRHLVRRRGQEARLRCSPMKGHSHVYWYRQLPEEGLKFMVYLQKENIIDESGMPKERFSAEFPKEGPSILRIQQVVRGDSAAYFCASSREGGTEAFFGQGTRLTVV.

This clonotype came up many times. The chain joins TRBV28 to TRBJ1-2, with TRBD1 matching 9 bases. This CDR3 comprises 16 residues. Trimming at V came to 7 bases and at J to 5 bases, leaving 14 bases not matched to a gene. Germline V lookup: CDR1 MDHEN, CDR2 SYDVKM. DNA for the CDR3: TGTGCCAGCATCACGCCCGGGACAGGGACGACTTATGGCTACACCTTC. Its translation: CASITPGTGTTYGYTF.

This clonotype was recorded at least ten times. The chain has TRBV10-3 and TRBJ1-4, with D hard to call. The CDR3 contains 14 residues. Germline values: CDR1 ENHRY, CDR2 SYGVKD. Trimming shortened V by 0 bases and J by 8 bases, and 10 bases separated the two germline ends. The DNA of the CDR3 is TGTGCCATCAGTGAGTCGAGCGGCGAGGAAAAACTGTTTTTT. It translates to CAISESSGEEKLFF.

At least ten counts were recorded for this clonotype. One end of the junction is discordant with germline, which a read error may explain. The chain joins TRBV6-9 to TRBJ1-1; D is perhaps TRBD1 (6 bases). The V gene's germline CDR1 is MNHGY and CDR2 SVAAGI. The CDR3 is 13 residues long. CDR3 bases: TGCGCCAGCAGGATACAGGGATCCACTGAAGCTTTCTTT. It encodes CASRIQGSTEAFF.

This clonotype was detected ten times or more. This chain joins TRBV14 and TRBJ2-5, with no clear D. The germline V gene has CDR1 SGHDN and CDR2 FVKESK. Trimming removed 4 bases at V and 5 bases at J, with 17 bases between. The CDR3 length is 15 residues. CDR3: CASSPGPTLEETQYF. CDR3 nucleotides: TGTGCCAGCAGCCCCGGCCCGACGCTGGAGGAGACCCAGTACTTC. Variable domain in full (rest from reference TRBV14 and TRBJ2-5): EAGVTQFPSHSVIEKGQTVTLRCDPISGHDNLYWYRRVMGKEIKFLLHFVKESKQDESGMPNNRFLAERTGGTYSTLKVQPAELEDSGVYFCASSPGPTLEETQYFGPGTRLLVL.

This clonotype was counted many times. The rearrangement links TRBV20-1 to TRBJ2-3, with D possibly being TRBD2 (6 bases). V lost 6 bases and J 2 bases, leaving 24 bases between the germline ends. The V gene's germline CDR1 is DFQATT and CDR2 SNEGSKA (reference sequence). The CDR3 is 17 amino acids. CDR3 in DNA: TGCAGTGCCGATCTAGCGCACACATTGATGGTCACAGATACGCAGTATTTT. It yields the protein CSADLAHTLMVTDTQYF.

This clonotype has at least ten counts. The V call is TRBV28, the J call TRBJ1-2; D might be TRBD1 (5 bases). The germline V gene encodes CDR1 MDHEN and CDR2 SYDVKM. This CDR3 comprises 16 residues. V gave up 1 base and J gave up 4 bases, with 16 bases separating them. CDR3 coding DNA: TGTGCCAGCAGTTTATCGGGGGAGGGGACCGTCTATGGCTACACCTTC. It yields the protein CASSLSGEGTVYGYTF.

This clonotype was observed many times. The rearrangement uses TRBV20-1 and TRBJ2-7; 9 bases are shared with TRBD2. The CDR3 totals 14 residues. CDR1 and CDR2 from the germline V gene are DFQATT and SNEGSKA (reference sequence). The trim removed 3 bases at V and 2 bases at J, leaving 5 bases unmatched. CDR3 DNA: TGCAGTGCTAGGATGGGGACTAGCCCCTACGAGCAGTACTTC. Translating it yields CSARMGTSPYEQYF.

In its sample, this clonotype was seen many times. DNA for the CDR3: TGTGCCAGCAGCCAATGGGGGAGCCTTAACTATGGCTACACCTTC. This translates into CASSQWGSLNYGYTF. V and J are TRBV5-4 and TRBJ1-2; tentatively, D is TRBD1 (5 bases). V was pared by 4 bases and J by 1 base, with 14 bases between. The germline V gene encodes CDR1 SGHNT and CDR2 YYREEE (reference sequence). This CDR3 is 15 amino acids long.

This clonotype was observed a few times. The V call is TRBV25-1, the J call TRBJ1-2, with 8 nucleotides matching TRBD1. The CDR3 length is 17 residues. CDR1 and CDR2 from the germline V gene are MGHDK and SYGVNS. Trimming took 3 bases from V and 8 from J; bases not matched to a gene: 17. CDR3 coding DNA: TGTGCCAGCAGTGACTCGACGACAGGGGATAGGACTTACGGCTACACCTTC. Protein sequence: CASSDSTTGDRTYGYTF.

Ten or more counts support this clonotype. CDR3 sequence (DNA): TGTGCCAGCAGCTTAGAGGTACAAGAGACCCAGTACTTC. Protein product: CASSLEVQETQYF. The V and J genes are TRBV7-9 and TRBJ2-5; no reliable D call. Germline CDR1 is SEHNR and CDR2 is FQNEAQ (reference sequence). V was clipped by 1 base and J by 2 bases, with 5 bases between them. The CDR3 contains 13 residues.

Turning to this clonotype: No conserved phenylalanine or tryptophan is present at the end of the CDR3, so a read error is the likely explanation. In DNA, the CDR3 is TGTGCCTGCTCGCCAGGGGCGGAGAACACTGAAGCTTTCCTT. It translates to CACSPGAENTEAFL. V usage is TRBV18 and J usage is TRBJ1-1, with D possibly being TRBD1 (6 bases). Germline V gene data show CDR1 as KGHSH and CDR2 as LQKENI. The CDR3 loop spans 14 amino acids.